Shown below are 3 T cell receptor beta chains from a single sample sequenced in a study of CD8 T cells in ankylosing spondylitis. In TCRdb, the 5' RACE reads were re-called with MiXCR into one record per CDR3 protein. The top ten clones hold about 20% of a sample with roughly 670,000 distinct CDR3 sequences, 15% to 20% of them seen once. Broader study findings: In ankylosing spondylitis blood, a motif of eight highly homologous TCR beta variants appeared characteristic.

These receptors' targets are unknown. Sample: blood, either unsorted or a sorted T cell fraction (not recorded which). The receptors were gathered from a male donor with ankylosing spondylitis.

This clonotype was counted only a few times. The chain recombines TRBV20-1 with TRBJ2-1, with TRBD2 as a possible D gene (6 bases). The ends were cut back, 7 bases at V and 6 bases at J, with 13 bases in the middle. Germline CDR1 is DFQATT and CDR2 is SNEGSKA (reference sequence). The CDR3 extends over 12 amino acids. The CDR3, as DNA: TGCAGTGTTCGGACTAAGTCCAATGAGCAGTTCTTC. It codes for CSVRTKSNEQFF.

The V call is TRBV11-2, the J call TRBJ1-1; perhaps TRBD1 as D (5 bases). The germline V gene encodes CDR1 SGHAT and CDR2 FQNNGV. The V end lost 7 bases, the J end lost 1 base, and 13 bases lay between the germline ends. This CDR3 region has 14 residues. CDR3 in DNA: TGTGCCAGCACCTCCCGGCAGGGGAACACTGAAGCTTTCTTT. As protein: CASTSRQGNTEAFF. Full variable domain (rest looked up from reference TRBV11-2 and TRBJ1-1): EAGVAQSPRYKIIEKRQSVAFWCNPISGHATLYWYQQILGQGPKLLIQFQNNGVVDDSQLPKDRFSAERLKGVDSTLKIQPAKLEDSAVYLCASTSRQGNTEAFFGQGTRLTVV.

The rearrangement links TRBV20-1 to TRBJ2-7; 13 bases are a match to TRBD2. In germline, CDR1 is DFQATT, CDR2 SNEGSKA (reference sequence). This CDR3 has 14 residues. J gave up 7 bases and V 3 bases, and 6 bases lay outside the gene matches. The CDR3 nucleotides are TGCAGTGCTAGCCGGACTAGCGGGGGCGTTGAGCAGTACTTC. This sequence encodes CSASRTSGGVEQYF.